This passage covers 26 T cell receptor beta chains from one sample sequenced in a study of cytotoxic CD8 clonotypes in ibrutinib-treated CLL. TCRdb's copy holds only in-frame clones and misses some; the assay was immunoSEQ multiplex PCR. Of under 300,000 clones in the sample, 70% were seen once. The sequencing here drew on PBMCs, taken after 24 months of ibrutinib treatment. These receptors were obtained from a human donor with chronic lymphocytic leukemia.

The chain couples TRBV18 to TRBJ2-4; TRBD1 or TRBD2 may be the D gene (5 bases each). This CDR3 region has 14 residues. Germline V gene sequence: CDR1 KGHSH, CDR2 LQKENI. V lost 2 bases and J 8 bases, leaving 13 bases between the germline ends. The chain's CDR3 is CASSPGGSVYIQYF. The CDR3 coding sequence is TGTGCCAGCTCACCAGGGGGTAGCGTGTACATTCAGTACTTC.

This clone was seen a handful of times. The gene calls are TRBV27 and TRBJ1-1; 9 bases map to TRBD1. Unmatched junction bases numbered 3, after V lost 5 bases and J lost 2 bases. CDR1 and CDR2 from the germline V gene are MNHEY and SMNVEV (reference sequence). The CDR3 is made up of 14 amino acids. The CDR3 nucleotides read TGTGCCAGCAGTACAGGGGGCTCCAACACTGAAGCTTTCTTT. Encoded protein: CASSTGGSNTEAFF.

This clone was detected only once. The chain joins TRBV6-6 to TRBJ2-7; TRBD1 agrees at 9 bases. V lost 10 bases and J lost 7; bases outside the gene matches: 8. The length of the CDR3 is 12 residues. Germline V gene lookup returns CDR1 MNHNY and CDR2 SVGAGI (reference sequence). CDR3 sequence reads: CATGTGKREQYF. In DNA, the CDR3 is TGTGCCACAGGGACAGGGAAGAGGGAGCAGTACTTC.

In this sample, this clone turned up once. The rearrangement uses TRBV10-3 and TRBJ2-7, with TRBD1 identical over 9 bases. The CDR3 has 15 residues. Germline V lookup: CDR1 ENHRY, CDR2 SYGVKD. The junction had 7 bases not matched to a gene; V was cut back by 3 bases and J by 4 bases. The CDR3 coding sequence is TGTGCCATCAGTGATAGTGGGACAGGGATTTACGAGCAGTACTTC. The encoded protein is CAISDSGTGIYEQYF.

The CDR3, as DNA: TGTGCCAGCAGTGAAGAGACAGGGGGTAGCAATCAGCCCCAGCATTTT. Its protein product is CASSEETGGSNQPQHF. The chain recombines TRBV2 with TRBJ1-5; TRBD1 matches at 9 bases. Looked up from germline, CDR1 is SNHLY and CDR2 is FYNNEI. V shed 1 base, J shed 0 bases, and the junction held 1 base outside the gene matches. This CDR3 has 16 residues.

This clone was counted once. This chain joins TRBV9 and TRBJ2-1; D uncertain. This CDR3 region has 18 residues. Trimming took off 0 bases at V and 8 bases at J, with 24 bases between the two ends. CDR1 is SGDLS and CDR2 is YYNGEE in the germline V gene. CDR3 loop: CASSVARTDRARKDEQFF. CDR3 sequence (DNA): TGTGCCAGCAGCGTAGCTCGGACGGACCGCGCCAGGAAGGATGAGCAGTTCTTC.

The chain links TRBV7-9 to TRBJ2-4, with D perhaps TRBD1 (5 bases). The germline CDR1 and CDR2 sequences are SEHNR and FQNEAQ (reference sequence). The ends were cut back, 4 bases at V and 9 bases at J, with 10 bases in the middle. This CDR3 contains 12 residues. The CDR3 nucleotides are TGTGCCAGCAGCTACTCCCAGGGCATTCAGTACTTC. Translated: CASSYSQGIQYF.

In DNA form, the CDR3 reads TGTGCCAGTAGTCTCCGGGCTGACACTGAAGCTTTCTTT. The encoded protein is CASSLRADTEAFF. The chain carries TRBV19 and TRBJ1-1; no clear D gene. CDR1 and CDR2 (germline): LNHDA, SQIVND (reference sequence). The CDR3 is 13 amino acids. The V end lost 5 bases, the J end lost 3 bases, and 10 bases lay between the germline ends.

This clone was found a few times. This sequence joins TRBV5-1 and TRBJ1-1; D unresolved. Germline V gives CDR1 SGHRS, CDR2 YFSETQ. The CDR3 has 14 amino acids. The V end was cut by 2 bases, the J end by 0 bases, with 8 bases between. The CDR3 sequence is CASSFGRMNTEAFF. The CDR3 bases are TGCGCCAGCAGCTTTGGGAGAATGAACACTGAAGCTTTCTTT.

The chain links TRBV7-9 to TRBJ2-7, with D possibly being TRBD1 (6 bases). The CDR3 sequence is 13 residues long. Trimming shortened V by 4 bases and J by 3 bases, and 10 bases separated the two germline ends. Germline CDR1 reads SEHNR; CDR2 reads FQNEAQ (reference sequence). As DNA, the CDR3 is TGTGCCAGCAGCTCAGGGGACGTCTACGAGCAGTACTTC. The encoded protein is CASSSGDVYEQYF.

This clone appeared a few times. The chain recombines TRBV6-6 with TRBJ2-1; D may be TRBD2 (5 bases). This CDR3 has 13 amino acids. V lost 8 bases and J lost 0, with 8 bases in between. The V gene's germline CDR1 is MNHNY and CDR2 SVGAGI (reference sequence). The CDR3 DNA reads TGTGCCAGCGGGGAGAGCTCCTACAATGAGCAGTTCTTC. Translating gives CASGESSYNEQFF.

A note on this clone: Compared with germline, one end of the junction differs, possibly owing to a read error. The rearrangement links TRBV29-1 to TRBJ1-2; D remains ambiguous. From germline, CDR1 is SQVTM and CDR2 ANQGSEA. There are 10 residues in the CDR3. The CDR3 is CSVEEYGYTF. DNA of the CDR3: TGCAGCGTGGAAGAATATGGCTACACCTTC.

The chain links TRBV19 to TRBJ1-5; 7 bases are a match to TRBD1. This CDR3 spans 15 amino acids. Per germline, CDR1 LNHDA and CDR2 SQIVND (reference sequence). Germline trimming cut 5 bases from V and 0 bases from J; bases unmatched to any gene: 4. In DNA form, the CDR3 reads TGTGCCAGTAGTTTCCGGACAGGTAGCAATCAGCCCCAGCATTTT. Protein product: CASSFRTGSNQPQHF.

This clone was observed once. The J gene is TRBJ1-4, the V gene TRBV7-9; D is uncertain. The germline gives CDR1 SEHNR, CDR2 FQNEAQ (reference sequence). The CDR3 runs to 15 residues. Deletions cut 2 bases from V and 5 bases from J, with 12 bases between. The CDR3 protein is CASSLRSESNEKLFF. The CDR3 bases are TGTGCCAGCAGCTTAAGAAGCGAGTCAAATGAAAAACTGTTTTTT.

V usage is TRBV15 and J usage is TRBJ2-3; perhaps TRBD2 as D (5 bases). V lost 0 bases and J 8 bases, leaving 12 bases between the germline ends. The CDR3 runs 14 residues. CDR1 LNHNV and CDR2 YYDKDF come from the germline V gene (reference sequence). The CDR3 loop is CATSRESGVGTQYF. The CDR3 DNA reads TGTGCCACCAGCAGAGAAAGCGGAGTGGGTACGCAGTATTTT.

The chain is built from TRBV19 and TRBJ2-7; D is unclear. The CDR3 totals 15 residues. From germline, CDR1 is LNHDA and CDR2 SQIVND (reference sequence). Trimming stripped 5 bases from V and 2 bases from J, with 16 bases between. This CDR3 reads CASSFGATETYEQYF. DNA for the CDR3: TGTGCCAGTAGTTTTGGCGCAACGGAAACCTACGAGCAGTACTTC.

This clone was counted a few times. The chain uses TRBV27 and TRBJ1-1; D is perhaps TRBD1 (5 bases). Looked up from germline, CDR1 is MNHEY and CDR2 is SMNVEV (reference sequence). This CDR3 region has 15 residues. The germline V and J ends were trimmed by 7 bases and 6 bases, with 21 bases remaining between them. The CDR3 loop is CASTPFGTPSSEAFF. The CDR3 DNA is TGTGCCAGCACCCCATTTGGGACCCCCTCCTCTGAAGCTTTCTTT.

The chain carries TRBV9 and TRBJ2-4, with D possibly TRBD1 on 6 matching bases. This CDR3 is built from 16 residues. V dropped 4 bases and J dropped 8 bases, with 22 bases sitting between them. The germline V gene encodes CDR1 SGDLS and CDR2 YYNGEE. The CDR3 region is CASSPTGLRGRDIQYF. The CDR3 DNA sequence: TGTGCCAGCAGCCCGACCGGTCTCAGGGGTAGGGACATTCAGTACTTC.

The V and J genes are TRBV11-3 and TRBJ2-1, with D possibly matching TRBD1 (6 bases). The V gene's germline CDR1 is SGHNT and CDR2 YENEEA. V lost 4 bases to trimming and J lost 8 bases, with 12 bases between them. CDR3 length: 13 amino acids. CDR3 protein: CASSSMDSDEQFF. CDR3 in DNA: TGTGCCAGCAGCTCCATGGACAGCGATGAGCAGTTCTTC.

This rearrangement joins TRBV9 to TRBJ1-4, with 10 bases lining up with TRBD1. V lost 6 bases, J lost 8 bases, and 10 bases stayed unmatched. Germline CDR1 SGDLS, CDR2 YYNGEE. This CDR3 region has 15 residues. Written as DNA, the CDR3 is TGTGCCAGCACTGCGTATGGGACAGGGGACGAAAAACTGTTTTTT. Translated, it gives CASTAYGTGDEKLFF.

The rearrangement links TRBV27 to TRBJ1-5; no clear D. V was shortened by 3 bases and J by 4 bases, with 7 bases between the two germline ends. Germline V gene data show CDR1 as MNHEY and CDR2 as SMNVEV (reference sequence). The CDR3 contains 13 residues. The CDR3 region has the DNA TGTGCCAGCAGTTTTGGAGTGAATCAGCCCCAGCATTTT. Translated: CASSFGVNQPQHF.

In DNA form, the CDR3 reads TGTGCCAGCAGCCTTTTAGCGGGAGACCTCAACACCGGGGAGCTGTTTTTT. Protein sequence: CASSLLAGDLNTGELFF. This chain connects TRBV28 to TRBJ2-2, with 9 bases lining up with TRBD2. The V and J ends lost 6 bases and 2 bases, in that order; junction bases with no gene match: 10. CDR3 length: 17 residues. The germline CDR1 and CDR2 sequences are MDHEN and SYDVKM.

The rearrangement links TRBV7-2 to TRBJ2-5; TRBD2 might be the D (6 bases). V shed 3 bases and J shed 7 bases, with 9 bases lying between them. Per germline, CDR1 SGHTA and CDR2 FQGNSA. The CDR3 has 12 amino acids. CDR3 sequence (DNA): TGTGCCAGCAGCTTGGGGGGAGGGACCCAGTACTTC. It yields the protein CASSLGGGTQYF.

This clone was recorded a few times. CDR3 region: CASGNSGNEQFF. For the CDR3, the DNA is TGTGCCAGCGGTAATAGCGGGAATGAGCAGTTCTTC. V gene TRBV11-3 combines with J gene TRBJ2-1, with 7 nucleotides matching TRBD2. With 8 bases clipped from V and 7 bases from J, the junction kept 5 bases outside the gene matches. Germline V gene data show CDR1 as SGHNT and CDR2 as YENEEA. The CDR3 is made up of 12 amino acids.

This chain links TRBV14 with TRBJ2-1; a possible D gene is TRBD2 (5 bases). The CDR3 is made up of 14 amino acids. Trimming left V 3 bases short and J 3 bases short, with 9 bases between. The germline V gene encodes CDR1 SGHDN and CDR2 FVKESK. CDR3 bases: TGTGCCAGCAGCCAGCAGCGGTACTACAATGAGCAGTTCTTC. It encodes CASSQQRYYNEQFF.

The chain uses TRBV2 and TRBJ2-3; 11 positions agree with TRBD1. This CDR3 contains 16 residues. Germline assignment: CDR1 SNHLY and CDR2 FYNNEI. Trimming took 7 bases from V and 4 from J; bases not matched to a gene: 10. CDR3 amino acids: CASTFDLGQGADTQYF. CDR3 nucleotides: TGTGCCAGCACCTTCGACTTGGGACAGGGGGCAGATACGCAGTATTTT.